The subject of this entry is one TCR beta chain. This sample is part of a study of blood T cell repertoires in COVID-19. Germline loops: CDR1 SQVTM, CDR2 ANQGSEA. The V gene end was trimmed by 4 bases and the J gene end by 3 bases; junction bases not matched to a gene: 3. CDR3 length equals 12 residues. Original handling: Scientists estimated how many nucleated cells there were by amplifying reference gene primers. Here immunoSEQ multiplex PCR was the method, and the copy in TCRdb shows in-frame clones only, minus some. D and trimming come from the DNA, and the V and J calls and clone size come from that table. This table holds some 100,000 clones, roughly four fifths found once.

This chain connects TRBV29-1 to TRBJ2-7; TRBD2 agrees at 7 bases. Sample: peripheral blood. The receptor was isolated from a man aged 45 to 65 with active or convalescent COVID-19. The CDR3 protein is CSVGTGGYEQYF. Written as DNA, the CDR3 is TGCAGCGTTGGGACGGGAGGCTACGAGCAGTACTTC.